This T cell receptor beta chain appears in the sequencing data of a study of blood T cell repertoires in COVID-19. Turning to the study itself: Collection of acute and convalescent COVID-19 samples took place in the United States, Italy and Spain. T cells, B-cell-depleted T cells, or PBMCs provided the cDNA or gDNA that served as material.

The germline gives CDR1 SGHTA, CDR2 FQGTGA. This CDR3 is 18 amino acids long. Details on this clone: The germline gene is not matched at one end of the junction; a read error may be the cause.

Authors' processing steps: Researchers report that nucleated cell counts were estimated from reference gene primer amplification. Some clones are missing from TCRdb's copy, which holds only in-frame ones; the method was immunoSEQ multiplex PCR. The DNA gave D and trimming, while V, J and clone size come from that table. The profile shows 150,000 or so clones, around 81% of them singletons. The chain links TRBV7-3 to TRBJ2-2, with 14 bases that match TRBD2. The sample consisted of peripheral blood. The sequence came from a man aged 55 to 70 with active or convalescent COVID-19. CDR3 loop: CASSLPGTSGGRAGELFF. The CDR3 DNA sequence: TGTGCCAGCAGCTTACCGGGGACTAGCGGGGGCCGTGCCGGCGAGCTGTTTTTT.